This TCR beta chain was identified during a study of T cell responses to AZD1222 COVID-19 vaccine. Study context: Analysis merged second doses at about 4 or about 12 weeks.

Trimming removed 4 bases from V and 2 bases from J, with 6 bases in between. Germline CDR1 is ENHRY and CDR2 is SYGVKD. The CDR3 extends over 13 amino acids. Measured with immunoSEQ multiplex PCR; TCRdb has only the in-frame clones, and not every one. The data contain 110,000 to 150,000 clones, approximately 93% of them singletons. This receptor was obtained from an adult in good health. The chain is built from TRBV10-3 and TRBJ1-5; D call uncertain. The starting material was peripheral blood, obtained on day 0 of AZD1222 vaccination. As DNA, the CDR3 is TGTGCCATCAGTGCGGGTGGCAATCAGCCCCAGCATTTT. Protein: CAISAGGNQPQHF.